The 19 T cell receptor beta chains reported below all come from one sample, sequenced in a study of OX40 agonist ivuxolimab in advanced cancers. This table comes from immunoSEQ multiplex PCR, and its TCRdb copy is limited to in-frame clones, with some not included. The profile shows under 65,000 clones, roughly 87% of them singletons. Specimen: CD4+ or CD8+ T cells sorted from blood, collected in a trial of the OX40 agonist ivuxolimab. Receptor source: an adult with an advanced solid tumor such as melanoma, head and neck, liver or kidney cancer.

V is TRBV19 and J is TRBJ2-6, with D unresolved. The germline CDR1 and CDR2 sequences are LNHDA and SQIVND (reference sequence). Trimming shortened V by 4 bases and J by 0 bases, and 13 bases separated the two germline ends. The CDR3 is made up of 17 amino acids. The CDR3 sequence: CASSTSLGFSGANVLTF. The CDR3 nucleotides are TGTGCCAGTAGTACTTCCCTGGGATTCTCTGGGGCCAACGTCCTGACTTTC.

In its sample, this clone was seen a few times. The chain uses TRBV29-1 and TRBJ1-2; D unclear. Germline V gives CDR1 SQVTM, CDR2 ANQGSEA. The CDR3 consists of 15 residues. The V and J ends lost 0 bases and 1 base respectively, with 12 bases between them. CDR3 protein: CSVEDVTADNYGYTF. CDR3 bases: TGCAGCGTTGAAGATGTGACGGCTGATAACTATGGCTACACCTTC.

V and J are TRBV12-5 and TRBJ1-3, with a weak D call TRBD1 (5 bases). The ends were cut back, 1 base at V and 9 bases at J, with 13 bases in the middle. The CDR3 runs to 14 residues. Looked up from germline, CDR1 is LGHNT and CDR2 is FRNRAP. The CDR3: CASGLGGSGGTIYF. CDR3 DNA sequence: TGTGCTAGTGGTTTGGGGGGCTCGGGGGGCACCATATATTTT.

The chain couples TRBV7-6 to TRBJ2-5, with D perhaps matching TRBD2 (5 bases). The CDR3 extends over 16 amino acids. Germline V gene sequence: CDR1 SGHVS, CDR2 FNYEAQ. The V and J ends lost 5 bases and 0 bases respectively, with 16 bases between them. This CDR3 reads CASSRPRGKNQETQYF. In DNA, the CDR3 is TGTGCCAGCAGCCGTCCCCGGGGAAAGAACCAAGAGACCCAGTACTTC.

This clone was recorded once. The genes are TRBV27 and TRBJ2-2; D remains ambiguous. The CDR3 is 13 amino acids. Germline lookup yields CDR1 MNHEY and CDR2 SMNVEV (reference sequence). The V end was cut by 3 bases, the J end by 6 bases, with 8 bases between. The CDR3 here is CASSFVRAGELFF. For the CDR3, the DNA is TGTGCCAGCAGTTTCGTGCGAGCCGGGGAGCTGTTTTTT.

CDR3: CATQSGPSNSPLHF. DNA for the CDR3: TGTGCCACCCAGTCAGGACCCTCAAATTCACCCCTCCACTTT. The gene calls are TRBV10-3 and TRBJ1-6; D not certain. Germline values: CDR1 ENHRY, CDR2 SYGVKD. Trimming shortened V by 10 bases and J by 7 bases, and 17 bases separated the two germline ends. This CDR3 has 14 residues.

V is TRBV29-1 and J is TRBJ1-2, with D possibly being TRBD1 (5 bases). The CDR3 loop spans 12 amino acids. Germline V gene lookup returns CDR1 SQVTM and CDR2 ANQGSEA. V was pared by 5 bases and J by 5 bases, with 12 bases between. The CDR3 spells CSVLLWGYGYTF. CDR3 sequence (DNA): TGCAGCGTTCTCCTCTGGGGGTATGGCTACACCTTC.

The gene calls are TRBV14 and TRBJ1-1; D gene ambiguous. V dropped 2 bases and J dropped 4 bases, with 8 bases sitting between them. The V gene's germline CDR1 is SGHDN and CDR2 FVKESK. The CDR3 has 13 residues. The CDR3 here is CASSQFKSTEAFF. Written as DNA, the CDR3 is TGTGCCAGCAGCCAATTTAAAAGCACTGAAGCTTTCTTT.

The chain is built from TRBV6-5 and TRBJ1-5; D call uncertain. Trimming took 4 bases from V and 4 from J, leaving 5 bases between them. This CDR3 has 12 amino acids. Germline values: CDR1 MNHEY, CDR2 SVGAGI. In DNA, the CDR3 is TGTGCCAGCAGTTTGAGTAATCAGCCCCAGCATTTT. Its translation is CASSLSNQPQHF.

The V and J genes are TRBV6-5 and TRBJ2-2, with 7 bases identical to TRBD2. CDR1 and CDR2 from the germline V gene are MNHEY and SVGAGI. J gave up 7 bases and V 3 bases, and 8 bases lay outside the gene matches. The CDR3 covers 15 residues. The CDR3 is CASSYTPSGGGELFF. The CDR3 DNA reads TGTGCCAGCAGTTATACCCCTAGCGGCGGCGGGGAGCTGTTTTTT.

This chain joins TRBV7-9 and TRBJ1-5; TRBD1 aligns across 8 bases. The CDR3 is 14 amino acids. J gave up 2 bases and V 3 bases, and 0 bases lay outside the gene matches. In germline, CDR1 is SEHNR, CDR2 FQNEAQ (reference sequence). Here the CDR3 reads CASSLGQGNQPQHF. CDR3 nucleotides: TGTGCCAGCAGCTTGGGACAGGGCAATCAGCCCCAGCATTTT.

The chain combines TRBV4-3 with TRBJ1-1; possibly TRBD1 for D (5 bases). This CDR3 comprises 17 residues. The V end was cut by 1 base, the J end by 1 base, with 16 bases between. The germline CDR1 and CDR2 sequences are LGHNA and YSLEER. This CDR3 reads CASSQGRVGVANTEAFF. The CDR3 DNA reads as TGCGCCAGCAGCCAAGGAAGAGTGGGGGTGGCGAACACTGAAGCTTTCTTT.

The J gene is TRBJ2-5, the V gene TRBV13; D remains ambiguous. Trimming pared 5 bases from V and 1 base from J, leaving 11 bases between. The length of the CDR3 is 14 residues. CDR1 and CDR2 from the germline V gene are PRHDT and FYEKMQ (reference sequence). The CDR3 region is CASSIRTAQETQYF. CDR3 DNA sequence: TGTGCCAGCAGCATTAGGACGGCCCAAGAGACCCAGTACTTC.

For the CDR3, the DNA is TGCGCCAGCAGCCAAGATTGGGGACTAGCGGGAGGAACTGAGCAGTTCTTC. Its protein is CASSQDWGLAGGTEQFF. V usage is TRBV4-1 and J usage is TRBJ2-1, with TRBD2 matching over 15 bases. Germline-derived CDR1 and CDR2 are MGHRA and YSYEKL. There are 17 residues in the CDR3. After removal of 0 bases from V and 9 bases from J, the junction contained 6 bases not matched to a gene.

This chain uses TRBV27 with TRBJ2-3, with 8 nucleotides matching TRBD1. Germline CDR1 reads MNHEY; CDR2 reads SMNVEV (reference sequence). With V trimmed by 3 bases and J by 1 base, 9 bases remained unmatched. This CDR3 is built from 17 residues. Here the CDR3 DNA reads TGTGCCAGCAGTTTCCCCGACAGGGGTCGTGGCACAGATACGCAGTATTTT. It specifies CASSFPDRGRGTDTQYF.

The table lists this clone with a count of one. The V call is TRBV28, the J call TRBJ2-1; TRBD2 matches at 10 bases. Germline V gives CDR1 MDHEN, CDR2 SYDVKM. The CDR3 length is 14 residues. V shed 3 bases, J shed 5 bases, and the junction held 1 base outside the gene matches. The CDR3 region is CASSFSGRNNEQFF. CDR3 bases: TGTGCCAGCAGTTTTAGCGGGAGGAACAATGAGCAGTTCTTC.

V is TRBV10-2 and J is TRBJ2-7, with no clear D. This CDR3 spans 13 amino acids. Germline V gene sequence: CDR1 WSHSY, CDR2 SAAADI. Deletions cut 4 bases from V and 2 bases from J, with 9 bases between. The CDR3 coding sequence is TGCGCCAGCAGTGCAGATCCTGCCTACGAGCAGTACGTC. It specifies CASSADPAYEQYV.

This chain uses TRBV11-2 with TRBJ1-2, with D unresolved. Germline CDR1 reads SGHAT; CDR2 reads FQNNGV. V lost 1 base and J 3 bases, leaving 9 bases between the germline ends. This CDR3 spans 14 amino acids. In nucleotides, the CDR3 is TGTGCCAGCAGCTTAGGTGGAGGAGACTATGGCTACACCTTC. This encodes CASSLGGGDYGYTF.

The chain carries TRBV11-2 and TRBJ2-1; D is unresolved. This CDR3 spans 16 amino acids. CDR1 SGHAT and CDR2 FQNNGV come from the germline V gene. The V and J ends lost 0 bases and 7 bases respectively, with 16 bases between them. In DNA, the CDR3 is TGTGCCAGCAGCTTAGAAATAGCACTGTCAAGTAATGAGCAGTTCTTC. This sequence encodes CASSLEIALSSNEQFF.